This T cell receptor beta chain was sequenced for a study of blood T cell repertoires in COVID-19. The assay was immunoSEQ multiplex PCR, and TCRdb's table has in-frame clones only and misses some. This table has some 200,000 clones, 75% to 90% appearing once. Germline CDR1 reads MDHEN; CDR2 reads SYDVKM. This CDR3 is built from 14 residues. V was trimmed by 8 bases and J by 0 bases, leaving 14 bases between them. The genes are TRBV28 and TRBJ2-7; a possible D gene is TRBD2 (6 bases). The source material was peripheral blood. This TCR came from a woman in her seventies with COVID-19, enrolled during active disease. As DNA, the CDR3 is TGTGCCAGCTGGTCGGAGGGGAGCTCCTACGAGCAGTACTTC. It is translated as CASWSEGSSYEQYF.